These 18 T cell receptor beta chains share one sample of origin, sequenced in a study of blood T cell repertoires in COVID-19. Clones were read by immunoSEQ multiplex PCR, and TCRdb kept only the in-frame ones, dropping some. This sample carries about 140,000 clones, 86% of them seen once, and the ten largest clones take around 8.5%. Specimen: peripheral blood. The receptors originated from a woman aged 55-75 years with acute or convalescent COVID-19.

The chain links TRBV4-2 to TRBJ2-7; 7 positions agree with TRBD1. V shed 0 bases, J shed 0 bases, and the junction held 11 bases outside the gene matches. The CDR3 spans 18 residues. Germline loops: CDR1 LGHNA, CDR2 YNFKEQ. This chain's CDR3 is CASSQDPMGTEISYEQYF. For the CDR3, the DNA is TGTGCCAGCAGCCAAGATCCAATGGGGACAGAAATCTCCTACGAGCAGTACTTC.

This sequence joins TRBV4-1 and TRBJ1-4; a possible D gene is TRBD1 (5 bases). The CDR3 covers 15 residues. V dropped 1 base and J dropped 3 bases, with 9 bases sitting between them. Looked up from germline, CDR1 is MGHRA and CDR2 is YSYEKL. The CDR3 protein is CASSQVGGANEKLFF. CDR3 DNA: TGCGCCAGCAGCCAAGTCGGGGGGGCTAATGAAAAACTGTTTTTT.

The rearrangement links TRBV6-5 to TRBJ1-4, with a possible D match to TRBD1 (6 bases). The germline gives CDR1 MNHEY, CDR2 SVGAGI. Between the trimmed V and J ends, which lost 2 bases and 6 bases, there was a span of 10 bases. There are 14 residues in the CDR3. The CDR3 sequence is CASSYAGEYEKLFF. The CDR3, as DNA: TGTGCCAGCAGTTACGCAGGGGAGTATGAAAAACTGTTTTTT.

The chain employs TRBV3-1 (or the pseudogene TRBV3-2) and TRBJ2-1; TRBD1 agrees at 9 bases. The V gene's germline CDR1 is LGHDT and CDR2 YNNKEL (reference sequence). V gave up 4 bases and J gave up 1 base; unmatched junction bases: 5. The CDR3 has 16 amino acids. CDR3 residues: CASSPSTGGSYNEQFF. CDR3 DNA: TGTGCCAGCAGCCCATCGACAGGGGGGTCCTACAATGAGCAGTTCTTC.

The DNA for the CDR3 is TGTGCCAGCAGCTTGTGGGCGGGGAGTTCCTACGAGCAGTACTTC. Encoded protein: CASSLWAGSSYEQYF. The chain recombines TRBV5-6 with TRBJ2-7, with a tentative D call TRBD2 (6 bases). The CDR3 sequence is 15 residues long. Trimming shortened V by 1 base and J by 1 base, and 12 bases separated the two germline ends. Germline lookup yields CDR1 SGHDT and CDR2 YYEEEE.

The genes are TRBV7-8 and TRBJ2-5, with a possible D match to TRBD2 (5 bases). The CDR3 contains 16 residues. Germline loops: CDR1 SGHVS, CDR2 FQNEAQ. With 3 bases removed from V and 2 bases from J, the gap between germline ends came to 16 bases. The CDR3 here is CASSFGTRPGQETQYF. Written as DNA, the CDR3 is TGTGCCAGCAGCTTCGGAACCCGGCCGGGGCAAGAGACCCAGTACTTC.

This clone was seen a few times. The chain joins TRBV7-6 to TRBJ1-1; D is unclear. The CDR3 has 15 residues. Germline V CDR1 and CDR2: SGHVS, FNYEAQ. Trimming pared 1 base from V and 1 base from J, leaving 10 bases between. This CDR3 is CASSLGGGRNTEAFF. The CDR3 DNA sequence: TGTGCCAGCAGCTTAGGGGGAGGACGGAACACTGAAGCTTTCTTT.

The CDR3 protein is CASSLLGDRAPYGYTF. The CDR3 nucleotides read TGTGCCAGCAGTTTATTAGGGGACAGGGCTCCCTATGGCTACACCTTC. The rearrangement joins TRBV28 to TRBJ1-2; TRBD1 aligns across 9 bases. The length of the CDR3 is 16 residues. The germline CDR1 and CDR2 sequences are MDHEN and SYDVKM. V lost 1 base to trimming and J lost 4 bases; unmatched junction nucleotides: 7.

The gene calls are TRBV4-2 and TRBJ1-3; D gene unclear. Germline CDR1 reads LGHNA; CDR2 reads YNFKEQ. The ends were cut back, 1 base at V and 3 bases at J, with 4 bases in the middle. This CDR3 comprises 13 residues. CDR3 nucleotide sequence: TGTGCCAGCAGCCAAGCCCGTGGAAACACCATATATTTT. This codes for CASSQARGNTIYF.

The count of this clone is one. This chain connects TRBV21-1 to TRBJ2-7; no check of the table's D call, TRBD2, against the DNA was made. TRBV21-1 is annotated as a pseudogene. The CDR3 spans 13 residues. CDR3 sequence: CASSNGLHYEQYF. The CDR3 nucleotides read TGTGCCAGCAGCAACGGTTTGCACTACGAGCAGTACTTC.

The V and J genes are TRBV21-1 and TRBJ1-1; TRBD1, as called in the table, went unchecked against the DNA. TRBV21-1 is designated a pseudogene. The CDR3 covers 16 residues. CDR3 region: CASSKEAAGGRTEAFF. DNA for the CDR3: TGTGCCAGCAGCAAAGAGGCGGCAGGGGGGCGCACTGAAGCTTTCTTT.

The chain is built from TRBV28 and TRBJ1-2; no clear D. The V end lost 0 bases, the J end lost 8 bases, and 13 bases lay between the germline ends. The CDR3 extends over 14 amino acids. In germline, CDR1 is MDHEN, CDR2 SYDVKM. The CDR3 region is CASSLWTSRQGYTF. The CDR3 coding sequence is TGTGCCAGCAGTTTATGGACAAGCCGGCAGGGCTACACCTTC.

The chain recombines TRBV5-1 with TRBJ2-5, with 8 bases lining up with TRBD2. CDR3 size: 16 residues. CDR1 and CDR2 (germline): SGHRS, YFSETQ. J lost 2 bases, V lost 0 bases, and 6 bases had no gene match. This CDR3 reads CASSLGGSGAQETQYF. The CDR3 DNA reads TGCGCCAGCAGCTTGGGGGGTAGCGGGGCTCAAGAGACCCAGTACTTC. Together with reference TRBV5-1 and TRBJ2-5, the CDR3 gives the full variable domain: KAGVTQTPRYLIKTRGQQVTLSCSPISGHRSVSWYQQTPGQGLQFLFEYFSETQRNKGNFPGRFSGRQFSNSRSEMNVSTLELGDSALYLCASSLGGSGAQETQYFGPGTRLLVL.

The CDR3, as DNA: TGTGCCAGCAGTTCCCAGACTAGCGGGGGATTTAACAATGAGCAGTTCTTC. Amino acid sequence: CASSSQTSGGFNNEQFF. The chain combines TRBV27 with TRBJ2-1; 12 bases agree with TRBD2. V lost 4 bases and J lost 5; bases outside the gene matches: 9. The germline gives CDR1 MNHEY, CDR2 SMNVEV (reference sequence). The CDR3 contains 17 residues.

This clone has ten or more counts. The rearrangement uses TRBV5-1 and TRBJ2-5; 16 nucleotides line up with TRBD2. The CDR3 contains 19 residues. V was pared by 4 bases and J by 5 bases, with 14 bases of the junction left unmatched. CDR1 and CDR2 (germline): SGHRS, YFSETQ. The CDR3 loop is CASSPPRGTSGGAEETQYF. DNA of the CDR3: TGCGCCAGCAGCCCCCCAAGGGGGACTAGCGGGGGGGCTGAGGAGACCCAGTACTTC.

V and J are TRBV6-5 and TRBJ1-1; D perhaps matches TRBD1 (5 bases). The CDR3 runs to 13 residues. Trimming cost V 6 bases and J 5 bases, with 13 bases left between them. CDR1 and CDR2 from the germline V gene are MNHEY and SVGAGI. In DNA, the CDR3 is TGTGCCAGCAGCAAAAGGGGTTATACTGAAGCTTTCTTT. This codes for CASSKRGYTEAFF.

This clone appeared once. The chain couples TRBV4-3 to TRBJ1-2, with D possibly TRBD1 on 6 matching bases. The CDR3 has 19 residues. The germline CDR1 and CDR2 sequences are LGHNA and YSLEER. Trimming took off 6 bases at V and 2 bases at J, with 28 bases between the two ends. The CDR3 region is CASSLEKRPLGHPNYGYTF. The CDR3 DNA reads TGCGCCAGCAGTCTCGAAAAAAGGCCCTTGGGACACCCGAACTATGGCTACACCTTC.

The V and J genes are TRBV6-2 or TRBV6-3 and TRBJ2-3; 7 bases map to TRBD2. CDR3 size: 18 residues. The trim removed 2 bases at V and 2 bases at J, leaving 13 bases unmatched. The germline V gene encodes CDR1 MNHEY and CDR2 SVGEGT. The CDR3 nucleotides read TGTGCCAGCAGTTACATGCGGGGGAGACAATTAGACACAGATACGCAGTATTTT. Amino acids: CASSYMRGRQLDTDTQYF.